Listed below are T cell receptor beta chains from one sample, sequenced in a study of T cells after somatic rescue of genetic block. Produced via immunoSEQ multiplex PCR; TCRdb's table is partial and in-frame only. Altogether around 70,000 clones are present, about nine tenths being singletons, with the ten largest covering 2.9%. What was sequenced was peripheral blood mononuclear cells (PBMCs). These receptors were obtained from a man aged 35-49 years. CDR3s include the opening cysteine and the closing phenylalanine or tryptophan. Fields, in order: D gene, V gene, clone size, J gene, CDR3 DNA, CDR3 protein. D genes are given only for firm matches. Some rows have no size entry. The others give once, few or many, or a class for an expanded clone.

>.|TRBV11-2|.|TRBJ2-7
TGTGCCAGCAGCTTACCGGACGAGCAGTACTTC
CASSLPDEQYF
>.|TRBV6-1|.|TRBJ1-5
TGTGCCAGCAGTGAACTTGTAGGGGGGGCCAATCAGCCCCAGCATTTT
CASSELVGGANQPQHF
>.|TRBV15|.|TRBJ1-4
TGTGCCACCAGCAGGGCCCCCCAGGGGCCCATAGAAAAACTGTTTTTT
CATSRAPQGPIEKLFF
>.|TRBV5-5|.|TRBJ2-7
TGTGCCAGCATCCTAAGTCACAGTTCCTACGAGCAGTACTTC
CASILSHSSYEQYF
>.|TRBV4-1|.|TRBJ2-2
TGCGCCAGCAGCCATTTGGGAAACACCGGGGAGCTGTTTTTT
CASSHLGNTGELFF
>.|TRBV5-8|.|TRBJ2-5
TGTGCCAGCAGCTTGTTCTCTCAGGGTAGAGAGACCCAGTACTTC
CASSLFSQGRETQYF
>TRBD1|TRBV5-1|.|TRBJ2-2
TGCGCCAGCAGCCTCGGGACAGGGGACACCGGGGAGCTGTTTTTT
CASSLGTGDTGELFF
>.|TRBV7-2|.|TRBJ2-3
TGTGCCAGCAGCTTAGTTAGGGATACGCAGTATTTT
CASSLVRDTQYF
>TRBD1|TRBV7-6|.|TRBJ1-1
TGTGCCAGCAGCTTCGACAGGGGGAACACTGAAGCTTTCTTT
CASSFDRGNTEAFF
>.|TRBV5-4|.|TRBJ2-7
TGTGCCAGCAGCTTGCCCGGGGCGAGCTCCTACGAGCAGTACTTC
CASSLPGASSYEQYF
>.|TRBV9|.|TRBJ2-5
TGTGCCAGCAGCGGGCCCGACAGTCCGTGGGAGACCCAGTACTTC
CASSGPDSPWETQYF
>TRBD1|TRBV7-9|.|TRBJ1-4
TGTGCCAGCAGCATCACAGGGGGCTTTAATGAAAAACTGTTTTTT
CASSITGGFNEKLFF
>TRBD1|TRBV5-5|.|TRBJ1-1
TGTGCCAGCAGCCCGACAGGGGGCGTAAGGAACACTGAAGCTTTCTTT
CASSPTGGVRNTEAFF
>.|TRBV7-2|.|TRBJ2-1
TGTGCCAGCAGCTACCGGGACGGGACCTACAATGAGCAGTTCTTC
CASSYRDGTYNEQFF
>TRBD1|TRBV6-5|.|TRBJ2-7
TGTGCCAGCAGGAGTCCGGGACAGGGAGGGCAGTACTTC
CASRSPGQGGQYF
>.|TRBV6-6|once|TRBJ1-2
TGTGCCAGCAGTTACTCGACTAGCTTCTATGGCTACACCTTC
CASSYSTSFYGYTF
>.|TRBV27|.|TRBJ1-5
TGTGCCAGCAGTTTAAGTAGTAATCAGCCCCAGCATTTT
CASSLSSNQPQHF
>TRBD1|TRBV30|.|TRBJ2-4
TGTGCCTGGAGTACAGGGGATGGGAACATTCAGTACTTC
CAWSTGDGNIQYF
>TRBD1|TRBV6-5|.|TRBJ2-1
TGTGCCAGCACAAAAGGGACAGGGAGGAATGAGCAGTTCTTC
CASTKGTGRNEQFF
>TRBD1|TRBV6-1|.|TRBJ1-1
TGTGCCAGCAGGAGACAGGGGAGCAACACTGAAGCTTTCTTT
CASRRQGSNTEAFF
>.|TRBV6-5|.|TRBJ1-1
TGTGCCAGCAGTTACGGCCGGACGGCGAACACTGAAGCTTTCTTT
CASSYGRTANTEAFF
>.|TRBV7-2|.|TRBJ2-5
TGTGCCAGCAGCTTGTCTGGCAGGCACCGGGGGACGGAGACCCAGTACTTC
CASSLSGRHRGTETQYF
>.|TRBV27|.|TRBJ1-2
TGTGCCAGCAGTTTAACGTGCTACACCTTC
CASSLTCYTF
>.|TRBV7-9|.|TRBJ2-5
TGTGCCAGCAGCGCCCGGGACACCGAACAAGAGACCCAGTACTTC
CASSARDTEQETQYF
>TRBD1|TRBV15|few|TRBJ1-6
TGTGCCACCAGCAGGTGGACAGGGCGAGGAGATTCACCCCTCCACTTT
CATSRWTGRGDSPLHF
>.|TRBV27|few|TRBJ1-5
TGTGCCAGGACTCAAGGACATCAGCCCCAGCATTTT
CARTQGHQPQHF
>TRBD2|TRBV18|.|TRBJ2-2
TGTGCCAGCTCACCACCCCCACTAGCGGGAAGTACCGGGGAGCTGTTTTTT
CASSPPPLAGSTGELFF
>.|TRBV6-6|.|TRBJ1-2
TGTGCCAGCAGCCCCTGGCGGGGAAGCTATGGCTACACCTTC
CASSPWRGSYGYTF
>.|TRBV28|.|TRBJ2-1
TGTGCCAGCAGTTTCCCCCTATCCCCAACGACAGGTAGGGTGCACAATGAGCAGTTCTTC
CASSFPLSPTTGRVHNEQFF
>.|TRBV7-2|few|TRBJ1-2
TGTGCCAGCAGCCTTAGGGACGGCCACTATGGCTACACCTTC
CASSLRDGHYGYTF
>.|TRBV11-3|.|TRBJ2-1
TGTGCCAGCAGCGAACAGGGCAATGAGCAGTTCTTC
CASSEQGNEQFF
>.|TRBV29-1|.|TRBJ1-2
TGCAGCGTTGATGAACAGGGATATGGCTACACCTTC
CSVDEQGYGYTF
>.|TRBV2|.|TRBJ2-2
TGTGCCAGCAATGGACGGCTTGACACCGGGGAGCTGTTTTTT
CASNGRLDTGELFF
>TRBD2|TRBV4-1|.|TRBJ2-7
TGCGCCAGCAGCCAGGGGACTAGCGGGGGGAAGGACGAGCAGTACTTC
CASSQGTSGGKDEQYF
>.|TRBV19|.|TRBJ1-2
TGTGCCAGTACCCTGGACAGTGCCTACACCTTC
CASTLDSAYTF
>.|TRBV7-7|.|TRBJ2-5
TGTGCTAGCAGCTTAGTTGGAGGGCAAGAGACCCAGTACTTC
CASSLVGGQETQYF
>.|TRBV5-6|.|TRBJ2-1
TGTGCCAGCAGCTTGGTTTTAAGCTCCTACAATGAGCAGTTCTTC
CASSLVLSSYNEQFF
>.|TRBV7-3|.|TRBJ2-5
TGTGCCAGCAGCTTGTCCAGGCAAGAGACCCAGTACTTC
CASSLSRQETQYF
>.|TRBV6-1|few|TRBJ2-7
TGTGCCAGCAGGAAACTCAGGGAAGGGTACGAGCAGTACTTC
CASRKLREGYEQYF
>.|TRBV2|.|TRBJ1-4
TGTGCCAGCAGTGAAGTCCGGGCCCTATGGGAAAAACTGTTTTTT
CASSEVRALWEKLFF
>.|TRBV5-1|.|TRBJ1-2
TGCGCCAGCAGCGACGCCCGGAACTATGGCTACACCTTC
CASSDARNYGYTF
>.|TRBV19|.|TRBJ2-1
TGTGCCAGTACCCCGACTCCCGGGGCCTACAATGAGCAGTTCTTC
CASTPTPGAYNEQFF
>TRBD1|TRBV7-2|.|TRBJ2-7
TGTGCCAGCAGCCTAGGGCAGGGGGAACCCTTTCCCTACGAGCAGTACTTC
CASSLGQGEPFPYEQYF
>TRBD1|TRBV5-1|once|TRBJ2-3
TGCGCCAGCAGCAGGGGACAGCGCACAGATACGCAGTATTTT
CASSRGQRTDTQYF
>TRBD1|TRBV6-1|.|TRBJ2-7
TGTGCCAGCAGGGGACAGGGGGCAACCTACGAGCAGTACTTC
CASRGQGATYEQYF
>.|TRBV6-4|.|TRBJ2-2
TGTGCCAGCAGTGACGGGGAAACCGGGGAGCTGTTTTTT
CASSDGETGELFF
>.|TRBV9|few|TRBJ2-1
TGTGCCAGCAGCGTAGGTGCTGACAATGAGCAGTTCTTC
CASSVGADNEQFF
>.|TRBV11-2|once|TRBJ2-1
TGTGCCAGCGGGGACGGGATTGGGAATGAGCAGTTCTTC
CASGDGIGNEQFF
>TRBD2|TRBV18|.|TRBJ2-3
TGTGCCAGCAGACCCCTCGGGGGGACCTTCACAGATACGCAGTATTTT
CASRPLGGTFTDTQYF
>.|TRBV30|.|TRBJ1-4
TGTGCCTGGAGTGTTTGGGGCGGTGAAAAACTGTTTTTT
CAWSVWGGEKLFF
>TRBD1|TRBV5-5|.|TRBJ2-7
TGTGCCAGCAGAGGGGGACAGGGGGCTTACGAGCAGTACTTC
CASRGGQGAYEQYF
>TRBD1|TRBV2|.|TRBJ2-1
TGTGCCAGCACCCGACAGGGGAGGAATGAGCAGTTCTTC
CASTRQGRNEQFF
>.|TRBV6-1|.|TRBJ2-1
TGTGCCAGCAGTTGGGGCGTCCTCTCCTACAATGAGCAGTTCTTC
CASSWGVLSYNEQFF